These 6 T cell receptor beta chains originate from one sample sequenced in a study of CD4 T cells in relation to SARS-CoV-2 and coronaviruses. Sequencing used immunoSEQ multiplex PCR; TCRdb keeps in-frame clones, though not all of them. The data show about 56,000 clones, 92% seen once. The sequenced sample consisted of naive CD4+ T cells from PBMCs. Documented subset: naive CD4+ T cells isolated by negative enrichment. The receptors shown here come from an adult with COVID-19.

This chain links TRBV7-9 with TRBJ2-1, with D uncertain. This CDR3 region has 14 residues. With 1 base removed from V and 4 bases from J, the gap between germline ends came to 8 bases. The V gene's germline CDR1 is SEHNR and CDR2 FQNEAQ (reference sequence). The CDR3 protein is CASSLVQRYNEQFF. CDR3 in DNA: TGTGCCAGCAGCTTAGTCCAACGATACAATGAGCAGTTCTTC.

This chain joins TRBV18 and TRBJ1-1; possible D gene TRBD1, 6 bases. Trimming pared 2 bases from V and 7 bases from J, leaving 8 bases between. The CDR3 sequence is 12 residues long. From germline, CDR1 is KGHSH and CDR2 LQKENI. The CDR3 region is CASSPTTGEAFF. The CDR3 nucleotides are TGTGCCAGCTCACCAACGACAGGTGAAGCTTTCTTT.

This chain connects TRBV28 to TRBJ1-5; D is perhaps TRBD1 (5 bases). The germline V and J ends were trimmed by 10 bases and 4 bases, with 14 bases remaining between them. Germline CDR1 and CDR2: MDHEN and SYDVKM. CDR3 length: 13 amino acids. CDR3 loop: CATLSGINQPQHF. CDR3 nucleotides: TGTGCCACCTTATCAGGGATAAATCAGCCCCAGCATTTT.

The rearrangement links TRBV6-5 to TRBJ2-1; 8 bases align to TRBD2. Germline V gives CDR1 MNHEY, CDR2 SVGAGI. Germline trimming cut 2 bases from V and 4 bases from J; bases unmatched to any gene: 7. The CDR3 totals 16 residues. CDR3 region: CASSYGRLAMYNEQFF. Here the CDR3 DNA reads TGTGCCAGCAGTTACGGAAGACTAGCGATGTACAATGAGCAGTTCTTC.

The chain has TRBV28 and TRBJ2-7; D remains unclear. Germline loops: CDR1 MDHEN, CDR2 SYDVKM. Trimming cost V 7 bases and J 0 bases, with 10 bases left between them. The CDR3 has 13 residues. CDR3 DNA: TGTGCCAGCAACTTACAGAGCTCCTACGAGCAGTACTTC. This codes for CASNLQSSYEQYF.

This clone was counted between two and nine times. The chain employs TRBV5-4 and TRBJ2-2, with a weak D call TRBD2 (6 bases). The CDR3 has 15 residues. The germline CDR1 and CDR2 sequences are SGHNT and YYREEE (reference sequence). Trimming shortened V by 0 bases and J by 7 bases, and 13 bases separated the two germline ends. In DNA form, the CDR3 reads TGTGCCAGCAGCTTGGAACCGGGAGTCGTCGGGGAGCTGTTTTTT. As protein: CASSLEPGVVGELFF.